These 14 T cell receptor beta chains originate from one sample sequenced in a study of a mutant IDH1 vaccine in newly diagnosed glioma (dated by TCRdb to the early 2020s). The sample's time point label, in plain terms: week 11, during vaccination. A 20-mer mutant IDH1 peptide at 300 micrograms in Montanide made up each vaccine dose, which was injected subcutaneously together with topical imiquimod. Libraries were constructed by the immunoSEQ multiplex PCR assay. TCRdb holds this immuneACCESS table with in-frame rearrangements only. Some clones are missing; in checked studies, unresolved V genes explain under half, and the rest has no known cause. This sample comprises approximately 61,000 clones, about 80% of them detected only once. 5.9% of the sample belongs to the ten largest clones. These receptors' antigens are unknown. The sample here was PBMCs, taken from a glioma patient whose treatment included an IDH1 peptide vaccine. The receptors shown here come from a man aged 45-65 years with glioma.

The rearrangement links TRBV9 to TRBJ1-1; no clear D gene. Trimming took 0 bases from V and 4 from J, leaving 10 bases between them. CDR3 length: 14 residues. Per the germline V gene, CDR1 is SGDLS and CDR2 is YYNGEE. CDR3: CASSVAQRATEAFF. CDR3 sequence (DNA): TGTGCCAGCAGCGTAGCCCAAAGGGCCACTGAAGCTTTCTTT.

This clone has only one observation. The V and J genes are TRBV5-5 and TRBJ1-3; D ambiguous. Between the trimmed V and J ends, which lost 2 bases and 4 bases, there was a span of 13 bases. The CDR3 is 15 amino acids. From germline, CDR1 is SGHKS and CDR2 YYEKEE (reference sequence). The CDR3 region is CASSFQGRTGNTIYF. The CDR3 DNA is TGTGCCAGCAGCTTCCAAGGGCGGACGGGAAACACCATATATTTT.

This clone was detected once. The chain links TRBV5-6 to TRBJ1-4; tentative D call: TRBD1 (5 bases). The CDR3 sequence is 15 residues long. V was clipped by 4 bases and J by 7 bases, with 17 bases between them. CDR1 is SGHDT, CDR2 YYEEEE, per germline. CDR3 amino acids: CASSHTLPGGEKLFF. The CDR3 bases are TGTGCCAGCAGCCATACCCTACCCGGGGGTGAAAAACTGTTTTTT.

The chain is built from TRBV2 and TRBJ2-1; weak D call: TRBD1 (6 bases). Germline CDR1 and CDR2: SNHLY and FYNNEI. The ends were cut back, 7 bases at V and 5 bases at J, with 15 bases in the middle. The CDR3 is 14 residues long. The CDR3 nucleotides read TGTGCCAGCATCCGGTTGGACAGTGACAATGAGCAGTTCTTC. It codes for CASIRLDSDNEQFF.

The rearrangement uses TRBV7-9 and TRBJ1-6; 8 bases are shared with TRBD1. J was trimmed by 6 bases and V by 5 bases; bases with no gene match: 6. Germline CDR1 is SEHNR and CDR2 is FQNEAQ (reference sequence). This CDR3 is built from 15 residues. In DNA, the CDR3 is TGTGCCAGCAGCCCACTGACAGGGGTTAATTCACCCCTCCACTTT. It is translated as CASSPLTGVNSPLHF.

This chain joins TRBV4-3 and TRBJ2-1; D gene ambiguous. V lost 2 bases and J 4 bases, leaving 15 bases between the germline ends. The CDR3 spans 16 residues. The germline V gene has CDR1 LGHNA and CDR2 YSLEER. The CDR3 DNA sequence: TGCGCCAGCAGCCAACCCGTCGGGCCCGGTTACAATGAGCAGTTCTTC. It encodes CASSQPVGPGYNEQFF.

The chain is built from TRBV6-5 and TRBJ1-1, with D possibly TRBD1 on 6 matching bases. Germline CDR1 and CDR2: MNHEY and SVGAGI. This CDR3 comprises 13 residues. V shed 6 bases and J shed 4 bases, with 12 bases lying between them. The CDR3 DNA follows: TGTGCCAGCAGCCCGGGAGGGGGCACTGAAGCTTTCTTT. Translating gives CASSPGGGTEAFF.

The chain combines TRBV4-1 with TRBJ2-7; maybe TRBD2 (5 bases). Trimming left V 0 bases short and J 0 bases short, with 6 bases between. Germline loops: CDR1 MGHRA, CDR2 YSYEKL. CDR3 length: 14 amino acids. CDR3 sequence (DNA): TGCGCCAGCAGCCAAGAGGGGAGCTCCTACGAGCAGTACTTC. This sequence encodes CASSQEGSSYEQYF.

This chain links TRBV19 with TRBJ2-1, with D maybe TRBD2 (6 bases). Trimming pared 0 bases from V and 6 bases from J, leaving 6 bases between. Looked up from germline, CDR1 is LNHDA and CDR2 is SQIVND (reference sequence). CDR3 length equals 13 residues. The CDR3: CASSIERGNEQFF. DNA for the CDR3: TGTGCCAGTAGTATAGAGCGGGGCAATGAGCAGTTCTTC.

This chain links TRBV5-1 with TRBJ1-2; D ambiguous. Germline assignment: CDR1 SGHRS and CDR2 YFSETQ. The length of the CDR3 is 11 residues. With 0 bases removed from V and 8 bases from J, the gap between germline ends came to 5 bases. DNA of the CDR3: TGCGCCAGCAGCTTGGGATGGGGCTACACCTTC. Amino acid sequence: CASSLGWGYTF.

The rearrangement links TRBV2 to TRBJ2-7; D could derive from TRBD1 or TRBD2 (5 bases each). Germline V gene data show CDR1 as SNHLY and CDR2 as FYNNEI. This CDR3 has 13 amino acids. V was cut by 8 bases and J by 1 base, with 12 bases left in between. CDR3 DNA sequence: TGTGCCAGCCGGGGACCGAATTCCTACGAGCAGTACTTC. Its protein is CASRGPNSYEQYF.

On this clone: Other nucleotide sequences in the sample specify the same CDR3. This chain connects TRBV5-1 to TRBJ2-5; D possibly corresponds to TRBD2 (5 bases). V lost 0 bases and J 5 bases, leaving 5 bases between the germline ends. This CDR3 spans 12 amino acids. Germline V lookup: CDR1 SGHRS, CDR2 YFSETQ. The CDR3 DNA reads TGCGCCAGCAGCTTGGCGGGGGAGACCCAGTACTTC. Translation gives CASSLAGETQYF.

This clone was counted a single time. The CDR3 is CASSLLAGYEQYF. Here the CDR3 DNA reads TGCGCCAGCAGCTTGCTAGCGGGATACGAGCAGTACTTC. The J gene is TRBJ2-7, the V gene TRBV5-1, with 9 bases matching TRBD2. The CDR3 contains 13 residues. Losses at the gene ends were 1 base for V and 4 bases for J; bases not matched to a gene: 0. The germline V gene has CDR1 SGHRS and CDR2 YFSETQ.

The chain recombines TRBV4-1 with TRBJ2-1; D uncertain. Per the germline V gene, CDR1 is MGHRA and CDR2 is YSYEKL. Deletions cut 1 base from V and 6 bases from J, with 19 bases between. The CDR3 is 17 residues long. The CDR3 bases are TGCGCCAGCAGCCAAGGTGCACCAGCGCTTAGGATCAATGAGCAGTTCTTC. Encoded protein: CASSQGAPALRINEQFF.